This TCR beta chain was sequenced for a study of blood T cell repertoires in COVID-19. Repertoires were generated with immunoSEQ multiplex PCR, while TCRdb's copy carries only in-frame clones and drops some. The sample carries over 250,000 clones, over 85% recorded once. Trimming cost V 4 bases and J 2 bases, with 14 bases left between them. This CDR3 is built from 16 residues. From germline, CDR1 is LGHDT and CDR2 YNNKEL (reference sequence). The rearrangement joins TRBV3-1 (or the pseudogene TRBV3-2) to TRBJ1-4; unclear D gene. This clonotype was obtained from a woman in her fifties or sixties who had recovered from COVID-19. Sequenced input: PBMCs or T cells enriched from blood (not recorded which). CDR3 in amino acids: CASSPRVAGTNEKLFF. In DNA form, the CDR3 reads TGTGCCAGCAGCCCAAGAGTGGCGGGGACTAATGAAAAACTGTTTTTT.